The rows below give T cell receptor beta chains drawn from one sample of a study of human T cells and chemical hapten exposure. TCRdb re-called the RACE reads through MiXCR, storing one row per CDR3 protein. The table records 180,000 or so distinct CDR3 sequences, around 30% of them present only once. Material: whole blood, obtained in connection with sensitization to the hapten diphenylcyclopropenone (DPC). Receptors originate from a woman under 40 with alopecia areata. Some clones in this sample may be carry-over from other donors' samples. The CDR3 runs from the conserved cysteine through the conserved F or W. A D gene is named only where the DNA matches it firmly. A clone size is listed for some rows: how often the clone was seen (once, few, many), or a class if it is expanded.

cdr3_aa | cdr3_nt | clone_size | cdr3_length | j_call | v_call | d_call
CASSAIGRTSPLHF | TGTGCCAGCAGCGCAATCGGCCGGACCTCACCCCTCCACTTT | few | 14 | TRBJ1-6 | TRBV3-1 | NA
CASSQTGQGAETQYF | TGCGCCAGCAGCCAAACGGGACAGGGGGCTGAGACCCAGTACTTC | few | 15 | TRBJ2-5 | TRBV4-1 | TRBD1
CAISPQQSGNTIYF | TGTGCCATCAGTCCGCAGCAGAGCGGAAACACCATATATTTT | NA | 14 | TRBJ1-3 | TRBV10-3 | NA
CASSWGTQETQYF | TGTGCCAGCAGCTGGGGTACTCAAGAGACCCAGTACTTC | NA | 13 | TRBJ2-5 | TRBV7-6 | NA
CASSPMTGTDSNQPQHF | TGTGCCAGCAGCCCCATGACAGGGACCGATAGCAATCAGCCCCAGCATTTT | NA | 17 | TRBJ1-5 | TRBV5-8 | TRBD1
CSASPTTSGGENIQYF | TGCAGTGCTAGCCCCACGACTAGCGGGGGAGAAAACATTCAGTACTTC | NA | 16 | TRBJ2-4 | TRBV20-1 | TRBD2
CASSYTERLNSPLHF | TGCGCCAGCAGCTACACAGAGAGACTTAATTCACCCCTCCACTTT | few | 15 | TRBJ1-6 | TRBV5-1 | NA
CASSTGQGHDGNTIYF | TGCGCCAGCAGTACCGGACAGGGCCACGATGGAAACACCATATATTTT | NA | 16 | TRBJ1-3 | TRBV5-1 | TRBD1
CASMGSPFPNEQFF | TGTGCCAGCATGGGGTCCCCGTTCCCTAATGAGCAGTTCTTC | few | 14 | TRBJ2-1 | TRBV28 | NA
CASSLTGHEQFF | TGTGCCAGCAGTTTGACCGGGCATGAGCAGTTCTTC | few | 12 | TRBJ2-1 | TRBV28 | NA
CASSPTGPSNQPQHF | TGTGCCAGCAGCCCGACAGGGCCTAGCAATCAGCCCCAGCATTTT | NA | 15 | TRBJ1-5 | TRBV7-9 | TRBD1
CASSYDRGVNTEAFF | TGTGCCAGCAGTTACGATAGGGGGGTGAACACTGAAGCTTTCTTT | few | 15 | TRBJ1-1 | TRBV6-5 | NA
CASSLVGVEQFF | TGTGCCAGCAGCCTAGTAGGGGTCGAGCAGTTCTTC | NA | 12 | TRBJ2-1 | TRBV7-9 | NA
CASPGRGKRAIYSNQPQHF | TGTGCCAGCCCCGGTAGGGGAAAAAGGGCTATATATAGCAATCAGCCCCAGCATTTT | NA | 19 | TRBJ1-5 | TRBV18 | NA
CSAGTQYQETQYF | TGCAGTGCCGGGACACAGTACCAAGAGACCCAGTACTTC | NA | 13 | TRBJ2-5 | TRBV20-1 | NA
CASSLAGPIQETQYF | TGTGCCAGCAGCTTAGCTGGGCCGATCCAAGAGACCCAGTACTTC | NA | 15 | TRBJ2-5 | TRBV7-8 | NA
CASSQTRREQYF | TGTGCCAGCAGTCAGACTAGGCGCGAGCAGTACTTC | few | 12 | TRBJ2-7 | TRBV6-6 | NA
CSVVYRANEQFF | TGCAGCGTTGTCTACAGGGCCAATGAGCAGTTCTTC | few | 12 | TRBJ2-1 | TRBV29-1 | NA
CASSSSGAGANVLTF | TGTGCCAGCAGTTCGTCAGGGGCTGGGGCCAACGTCCTGACTTTC | NA | 15 | TRBJ2-6 | TRBV28 | NA
CASSLSLHWDRGTVNTEAFF | TGTGCCAGCAGTTTATCCCTGCACTGGGACAGGGGGACGGTGAACACTGAAGCTTTCTTT | NA | 20 | TRBJ1-1 | TRBV28 | TRBD1
CAISVSYEQYF | TGTGCCATCAGTGTAAGCTACGAGCAGTACTTC | many | 11 | TRBJ2-7 | TRBV10-3 | NA
CASSWTGLAKNIQYF | TGTGCCAGCAGCTGGACAGGACTAGCCAAAAACATTCAGTACTTC | NA | 15 | TRBJ2-4 | TRBV11-1 | TRBD1
CSARTGEPQHF | TGCAGTGCTAGGACAGGGGAGCCCCAGCATTTT | few | 11 | TRBJ1-5 | TRBV20-1 | TRBD1
CASRGTGTQETQYF | TGTGCCAGCAGGGGGACAGGGACACAAGAGACCCAGTACTTC | few | 14 | TRBJ2-5 | TRBV28 | TRBD1
CATQPPHRAMNTEAFF | TGTGCCACTCAACCCCCCCACAGGGCCATGAACACTGAAGCTTTCTTT | NA | 16 | TRBJ1-1 | TRBV2 | NA
CASSRTGEEAFF | TGTGCCAGCAGCAGGACAGGGGAAGAAGCTTTCTTT | few | 12 | TRBJ1-1 | TRBV5-4 | TRBD1
CASRGLTGNEQFF | TGTGCCAGCAGGGGGCTGACTGGGAATGAGCAGTTCTTC | NA | 13 | TRBJ2-1 | TRBV2 | NA
CSARVSYEQYF | TGCAGTGCTAGGGTGTCCTACGAGCAGTACTTC | NA | 11 | TRBJ2-7 | TRBV20-1 | NA
CAISTATNYGYTF | TGTGCCATCAGCACAGCAACTAACTATGGCTACACCTTC | few | 13 | TRBJ1-2 | TRBV10-3 | NA
CASSYSGGLGTEAFF | TGTGCCAGCAGTTACTCCGGAGGCTTGGGCACTGAAGCTTTCTTT | few | 15 | TRBJ1-1 | TRBV6-2/TRBV6-3 | NA
CASSQEIAGVRTDTQYF | TGTGCCAGCAGCCAAGAAATAGCGGGAGTCCGCACAGATACGCAGTATTTT | NA | 17 | TRBJ2-3 | TRBV14 | TRBD2
CASKQGRDTEAFF | TGTGCCAGCAAGCAGGGGAGGGACACTGAAGCTTTCTTT | NA | 13 | TRBJ1-1 | TRBV2 | NA
CASSTTGGVVGELFF | TGTGCCAGCAGCACCACAGGGGGAGTTGTCGGGGAGCTGTTTTTT | few | 15 | TRBJ2-2 | TRBV6-2/TRBV6-3 | TRBD1
CSVGVGQGNTEAFF | TGCAGCGTCGGGGTAGGACAGGGGAACACTGAAGCTTTCTTT | NA | 14 | TRBJ1-1 | TRBV29-1 | TRBD1
CASSFTSIAGVRAEQYF | TGTGCCAGCAGTTTCACCTCTATAGCGGGAGTACGCGCCGAGCAGTACTTC | few | 17 | TRBJ2-7 | TRBV27 | TRBD2
CASSLERKGNEQFF | TGTGCCAGCAGCTTAGAAAGAAAAGGCAATGAGCAGTTCTTC | many | 14 | TRBJ2-1 | TRBV7-2 | NA
CASSTAGQHTQYF | TGCGCCAGCAGCACCGCCGGACAGCATACGCAGTATTTT | NA | 13 | TRBJ2-3 | TRBV5-1 | NA
CSVQPIAHWGYTF | TGCAGCGTTCAGCCTATTGCACACTGGGGCTACACCTTC | NA | 13 | TRBJ1-2 | TRBV29-1 | NA
CASSHGASHNEQFF | TGTGCCAGCAGCCATGGGGCGAGCCACAATGAGCAGTTCTTC | many | 14 | TRBJ2-1 | TRBV3-1 | NA
CSARTGTDTQYF | TGCAGCGCCCGGACAGGGACCGATACGCAGTATTTT | many | 12 | TRBJ2-3 | TRBV29-1 | TRBD1
CASSSNPTVRDTQYF | TGTGCCAGCAGCTCCAACCCGACGGTACGAGATACGCAGTATTTT | few | 15 | TRBJ2-3 | TRBV7-9 | NA
CASSVATGGVYEQYF | TGTGCCAGCAGCGTAGCGACAGGGGGTGTCTACGAGCAGTACTTC | few | 15 | TRBJ2-7 | TRBV9 | TRBD1
CASSLGTGGEGYGYTF | TGTGCCAGCAGCTTAGGAACAGGGGGTGAAGGCTATGGCTACACCTTC | few | 16 | TRBJ1-2 | TRBV7-2 | TRBD1
CASRPGQVGADTQYF | TGTGCCAGCAGACCCGGACAGGTTGGGGCAGATACGCAGTATTTT | few | 15 | TRBJ2-3 | TRBV11-2 | TRBD1
CASSFTGEGVFF | TGTGCCAGCAGTTTTACAGGGGAGGGGGTGTTCTTT | many | 12 | TRBJ1-1 | TRBV28 | TRBD1
CASSPSGAQETQYF | TGCGCCAGCAGTCCTAGCGGAGCTCAAGAGACCCAGTACTTC | NA | 14 | TRBJ2-5 | TRBV10-2 | TRBD2
CASSYRDGANQPQHF | TGTGCCAGCAGTTACCGGGACGGAGCCAATCAGCCCCAGCATTTT | NA | 15 | TRBJ1-5 | TRBV6-6 | NA
CASRGPGVYGYTF | TGTGCCAGCAGGGGGCCAGGGGTATATGGCTACACCTTC | NA | 13 | TRBJ1-2 | TRBV28 | NA
CASSGGTALGQPQHF | TGTGCCAGCAGTGGTGGGACAGCCCTGGGTCAGCCCCAGCATTTT | few | 15 | TRBJ1-5 | TRBV6-1 | TRBD1
CSVPGQDGNQPQHF | TGCAGCGTCCCGGGGCAGGACGGTAATCAGCCCCAGCATTTT | NA | 14 | TRBJ1-5 | TRBV29-1 | NA
CASSQDGERGYGYTF | TGCGCCAGCAGCCAAGATGGAGAGAGGGGCTATGGCTACACCTTC | NA | 15 | TRBJ1-2 | TRBV4-1 | NA
CASSLGSGEETQYF | TGTGCCAGCAGCTTAGGTAGCGGGGAAGAGACCCAGTACTTC | few | 14 | TRBJ2-5 | TRBV7-8 | TRBD2
CASSFGAGAETQYF | TGCGCCAGCAGCTTTGGTGCAGGGGCCGAGACCCAGTACTTC | NA | 14 | TRBJ2-5 | TRBV5-1 | NA
CASSQDLVGQINSPLHF | TGTGCCAGCAGCCAAGATTTGGTGGGACAGATTAATTCACCCCTCCACTTT | few | 17 | TRBJ1-6 | TRBV3-1 | TRBD1